The sequence of this T cell receptor beta chain was determined in a study of T cells in women clearing cervical HPV infection. Study overall: Case blood drawn at lesion detection; control blood after infection cleared.

immunoSEQ multiplex PCR used an average of roughly 1,100 ng genomic DNA. Data came from immunoSEQ multiplex PCR; TCRdb stores just in-frame clones and leaves some out. The repertoire table contains 25,000 to 35,000 clones. This CDR3 comprises 16 residues. The V end was cut by 5 bases, the J end by 4 bases, with 18 bases between. The V gene's germline CDR1 is MNHEY and CDR2 SVGEGT. Cervical HPV DNA detected by MY09/MY11 PCR, typed by dot-blot. Comments on this clone: The read ends 3 residues before the CDR3 terminus; that terminus is restored from the germline J gene.

This clonotype originated in a woman aged 18 to 75 with a cervical HPV16 infection that either progressed to CIN3+ or cleared (not recorded which). Sequenced material: blood buffy coat. The chain couples TRBV6-2 or TRBV6-3 to TRBJ1-5, with D possibly matching TRBD1 (6 bases). CDR3 residues: CASSKSDRALNQPQHF. Incomplete CDR3 DNA: TGTGCCAGCAGTAAATCGGACAGAGCCCTAAATCAGCCC.